The entry that follows covers one T cell receptor (beta chain) sequence. What it recognizes is unknown. CDR1 and CDR2 from the germline V gene are SGHVS and FNYEAQ. Trimming shortened V by 4 bases and J by 6 bases, and 16 bases separated the two germline ends. CDR3 size: 14 residues. Libraries were prepared by immunoSEQ multiplex PCR; TCRdb keeps only in-frame clonotypes and omits some of them. The sample contains about 750,000 clones, approximately 92% of which appear only once. The data derive from a study of shared clonotypes between healthy human individuals. Study-wide results and limits: Sampling was confined to blood; repertoires within tissues likely differ. Among donors, the sharing of clonotypes was expected to be influenced by sequencing depth.

The naive CD8 population came from CD45RO-negative cells selected for CCR7, without terminally differentiated effector memory CD45RA+ cells. Donors included only healthy HIV-negative adults lacking recent acute infections or vaccinations. Sequencing was carried out using naive CD8+ T cells sorted from blood. This chain connects TRBV7-6 to TRBJ2-7; D could derive from TRBD1 or TRBD2 (5 bases each). This TCR was sampled from a man between 25 and 39 years old in good health. The CDR3 region is CASSWPGGSGEQYF. CDR3 DNA: TGTGCCAGCAGCTGGCCTGGGGGTTCGGGCGAGCAGTACTTC.